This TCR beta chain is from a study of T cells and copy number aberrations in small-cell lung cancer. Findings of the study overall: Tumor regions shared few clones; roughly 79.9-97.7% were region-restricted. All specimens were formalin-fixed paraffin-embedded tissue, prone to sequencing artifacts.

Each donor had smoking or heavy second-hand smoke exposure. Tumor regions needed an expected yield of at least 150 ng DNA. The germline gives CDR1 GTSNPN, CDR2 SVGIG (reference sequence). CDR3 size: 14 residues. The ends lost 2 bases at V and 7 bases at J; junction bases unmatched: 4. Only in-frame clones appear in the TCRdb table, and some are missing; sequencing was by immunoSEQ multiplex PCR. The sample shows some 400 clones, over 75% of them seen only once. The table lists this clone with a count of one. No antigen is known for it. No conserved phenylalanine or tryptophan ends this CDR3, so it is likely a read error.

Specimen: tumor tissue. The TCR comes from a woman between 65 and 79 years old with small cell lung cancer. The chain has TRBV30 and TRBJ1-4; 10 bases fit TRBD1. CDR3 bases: TGTGCCTGGAGTTCCGGACAGGGGGGTGAAAAACTGTTTTGT. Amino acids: CAWSSGQGGEKLFC.